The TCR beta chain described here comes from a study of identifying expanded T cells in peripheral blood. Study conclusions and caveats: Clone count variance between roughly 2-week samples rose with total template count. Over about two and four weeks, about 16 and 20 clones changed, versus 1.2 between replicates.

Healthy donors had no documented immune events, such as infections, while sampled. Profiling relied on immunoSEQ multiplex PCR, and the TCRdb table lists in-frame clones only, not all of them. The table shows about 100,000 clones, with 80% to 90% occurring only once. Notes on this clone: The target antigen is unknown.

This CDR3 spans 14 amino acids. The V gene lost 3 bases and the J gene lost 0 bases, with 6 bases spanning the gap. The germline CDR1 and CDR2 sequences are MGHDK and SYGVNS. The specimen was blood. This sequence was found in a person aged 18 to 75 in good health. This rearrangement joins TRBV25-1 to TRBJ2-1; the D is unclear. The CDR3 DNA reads TGTGCCAGCAGTGAGAGGTTCTCCTACAATGAGCAGTTCTTC. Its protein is CASSERFSYNEQFF.